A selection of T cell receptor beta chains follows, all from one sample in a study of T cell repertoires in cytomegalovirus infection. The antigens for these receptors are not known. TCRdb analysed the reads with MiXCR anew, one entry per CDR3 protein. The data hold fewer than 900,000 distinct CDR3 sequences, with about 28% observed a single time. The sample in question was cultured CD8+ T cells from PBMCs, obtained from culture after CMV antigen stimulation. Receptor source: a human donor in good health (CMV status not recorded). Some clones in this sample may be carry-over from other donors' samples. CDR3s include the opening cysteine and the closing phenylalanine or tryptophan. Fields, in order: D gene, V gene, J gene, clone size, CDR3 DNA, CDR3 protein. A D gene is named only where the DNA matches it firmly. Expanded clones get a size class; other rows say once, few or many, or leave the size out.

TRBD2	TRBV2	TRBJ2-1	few	TGTGCCAGCAGTGAAGGGACTAGTGGTACGGATGAGCAGTTCTTC	CASSEGTSGTDEQFF
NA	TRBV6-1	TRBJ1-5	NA	TGTGCCAGCGCCTTGGGGGACGGCAATCAGCCCCAGCATTTT	CASALGDGNQPQHF
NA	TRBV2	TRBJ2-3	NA	TGTGCCAGCAGGGGGGTCTCCCAGGGAGGCACAGATACGCAGTATTTT	CASRGVSQGGTDTQYF
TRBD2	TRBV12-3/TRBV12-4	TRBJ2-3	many	TGTGCCAGCGGAACCGGGACTAGCGTGGGAGATACGCAGTATTTT	CASGTGTSVGDTQYF
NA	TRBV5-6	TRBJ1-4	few	TGTGCCAGCAGCTCGGGCCCCAGGGCTAATGAAAAACTGTTTTTT	CASSSGPRANEKLFF
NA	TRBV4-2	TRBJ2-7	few	TGTGCCAGCAGCCATCTACTAGCTGCCTACGAGCAGTACTTC	CASSHLLAAYEQYF
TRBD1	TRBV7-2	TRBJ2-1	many	TGTGCCTCCGCCGAAGGGGGCCGTGAGCAGTTCTTC	CASAEGGREQFF
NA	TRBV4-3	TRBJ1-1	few	TGCGCCAGCAGCCAAGCCACAGGGAGGAGTGGCACTGAAGCTTTCTTT	CASSQATGRSGTEAFF
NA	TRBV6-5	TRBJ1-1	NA	TGTGCCAGCAGTTACTCGATCCAGGGCGGGGACACTGAAGCTTTCTTT	CASSYSIQGGDTEAFF
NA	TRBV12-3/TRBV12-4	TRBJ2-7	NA	TGTGCCAGCAGTCCCCACGACCGGAGCTCCTACGAGCAGTACTTC	CASSPHDRSSYEQYF
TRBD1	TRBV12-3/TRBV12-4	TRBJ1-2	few	TGTGCCAGCAGTTCACAGGGGGCCGGTGGCTACACCTTC	CASSSQGAGGYTF
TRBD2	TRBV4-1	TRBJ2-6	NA	TGCGCCAGCGGAGGCGGGGGGGTCACTGGGGCCAACGTCCTGACTTTC	CASGGGGVTGANVLTF
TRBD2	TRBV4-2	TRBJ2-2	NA	TGTGCCAGCAGCCAAGAGAGGCTAGCGGCCACCGGGGAGCTGTTTTTT	CASSQERLAATGELFF
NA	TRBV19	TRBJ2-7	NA	TGTGCCAGTAGTATCTGGGGACAACCCTCCTACGAGCAGTACTTC	CASSIWGQPSYEQYF
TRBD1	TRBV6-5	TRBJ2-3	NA	TGTGCCAGCAGTTTCCCGGGGACAGGGGGGATTCTTGGCACAGATACGCAGTATTTT	CASSFPGTGGILGTDTQYF
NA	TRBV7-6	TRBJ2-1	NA	TGTGCCAGCAGCCGCTTATCCCTCGGGCCGAACTACAATGAGCAGTTCTTC	CASSRLSLGPNYNEQFF
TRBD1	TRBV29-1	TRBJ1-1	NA	TGCAGCGTTGAGGCAGGGGGAGAGGCTGAAGCTTTCTTT	CSVEAGGEAEAFF
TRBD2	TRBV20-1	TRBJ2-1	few	TGCAGTGCTCCTGCGGGGGGCTCCTACAATGAGCAGTTCTTC	CSAPAGGSYNEQFF
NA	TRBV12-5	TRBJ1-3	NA	TGTGCTAGTGGTTTGGTGGGAAACACCATATATTTT	CASGLVGNTIYF
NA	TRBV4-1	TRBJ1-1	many	TGCGCCAGCAGCCAAGAAACAGGGTTAAACACTGAAGCTTTCTTT	CASSQETGLNTEAFF
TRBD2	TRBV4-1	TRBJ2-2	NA	TGTGCCAGCAGCCAAGAGCCGAGCGGGGGGAGTGGGGAGCTGTTTTTT	CASSQEPSGGSGELFF
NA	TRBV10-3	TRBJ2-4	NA	TGTGCCATCAGTGAGTTTGAAGGGGAAGCCAAAAACATTCAGTACTTC	CAISEFEGEAKNIQYF
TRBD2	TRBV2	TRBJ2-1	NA	TGTGCCAGCAAAAGCCAGGCGGGGGATGAGCAGTTCTTC	CASKSQAGDEQFF
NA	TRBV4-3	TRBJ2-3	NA	TGCGCCAGCAGCCAAGATTTCCAGGGGCCCACAGATACGCAGTATTTT	CASSQDFQGPTDTQYF
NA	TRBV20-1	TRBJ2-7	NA	TGCAGTGCTAGATTTGATGAGCCCCCCTACGAGCAGTACTTC	CSARFDEPPYEQYF
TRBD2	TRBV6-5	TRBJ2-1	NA	TGTGCCAGCGGGACCTTGACTAGCGGATCGGTCAATGAGCAGTTCTTC	CASGTLTSGSVNEQFF
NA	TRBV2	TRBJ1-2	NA	TGTGCCAGCAGTGAACGAGCGAACTATGGCTACACCTTC	CASSERANYGYTF
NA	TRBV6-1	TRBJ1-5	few	TGTGCCAGCAAGGACGGTGATCAGCCCCAGCATTTT	CASKDGDQPQHF
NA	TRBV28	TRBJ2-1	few	TGTGCCAGCAGTTATGGTCTGGTGGAGCAGTTCTTC	CASSYGLVEQFF
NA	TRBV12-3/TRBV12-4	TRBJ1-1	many	TGTGCCAGCAGTTTTGCAGGGATGAACACTGAAGCTTTCTTT	CASSFAGMNTEAFF
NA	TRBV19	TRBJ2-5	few	TGTGCCAGTAGTATATACGACTCACAAGAGACCCAGTACTTC	CASSIYDSQETQYF
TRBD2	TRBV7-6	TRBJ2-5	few	TGTGCCAGCAGCTTTCGCGCTAGCGGGGGACTAAGTAGGGAGACCCAGTACTTC	CASSFRASGGLSRETQYF